The rows below give T cell receptor beta chains drawn from one sample of a study of neoadjuvant anti-PD-1 for oral cavity cancer. The method was immunoSEQ multiplex PCR; TCRdb's version includes in-frame clones alone and lacks a portion of them. The repertoire holds under 10,000 clones, 62% seen once, with approximately 3% in the top ten. The specimen comprised PBMCs, sampled after nivolumab (anti-PD-1) treatment. These receptors were collected from a person aged 40-85 years with oral cavity squamous cell carcinoma. Each CDR3 is given with its conserved first and last residue. A D gene is named only where the DNA matches it firmly. Some rows mark clone size as missing; the rest say once, few, many or name a class of expanded clone.

CASNLQGHNEKLFF,TGTGCCAGCAACCTACAGGGTCATAATGAAAAACTGTTTTTT,NA,few,TRBJ1-4,TRBV5-8
CASSFIGTTSTDTQYF,TGTGCCAGCAGTTTCATCGGGACCACTAGCACAGATACGCAGTATTTT,NA,NA,TRBJ2-3,TRBV27
CASRTGGTDTQYF,TGTGCCAGTAGAACCGGAGGGACAGATACGCAGTATTTT,NA,NA,TRBJ2-3,TRBV19
CASSLGISETQYF,TGCGCCAGCAGCCTTGGGATTTCAGAGACCCAGTACTTC,NA,NA,TRBJ2-5,TRBV4-1
CSVRDSARGNIQYF,TGCAGCGTTCGGGACAGCGCGAGGGGGAACATTCAGTACTTC,TRBD1,NA,TRBJ2-4,TRBV29-1
CASSSGAVQPQHF,TGTGCCAGCAGCTCAGGGGCGGTTCAGCCCCAGCATTTT,NA,NA,TRBJ1-5,TRBV5-6
CASSDRQGRAGGYTF,TGTGCCAGTAGTGACAGACAGGGGCGAGCTGGTGGCTACACCTTC,TRBD1,few,TRBJ1-2,TRBV19
CAISESTPRLNQETQYF,TGTGCCATCAGTGAGTCAACCCCACGGCTAAACCAAGAGACCCAGTACTTC,NA,few,TRBJ2-5,TRBV10-3
CASSFPGLAYEQYF,TGTGCCAGCAGTTTCCCCGGACTAGCGTACGAGCAGTACTTC,TRBD2,NA,TRBJ2-7,TRBV28
CASSETGRKETQYF,TGTGCCAGTAGTGAGACAGGGAGGAAGGAGACCCAGTACTTC,NA,NA,TRBJ2-5,TRBV19
CASSHTNSGANVLTF,TGCGCCAGCAGCCACACCAACTCTGGGGCCAACGTCCTGACTTTC,NA,NA,TRBJ2-6,TRBV4-3
CASSLGRTYEQYF,TGTGCCAGCAGCCTGGGACGGACCTACGAGCAGTACTTC,NA,NA,TRBJ2-7,TRBV4-2
CATSPGQVGILGTEAFF,TGTGCCACCAGCCCGGGGCAGGTTGGGATTTTGGGCACTGAAGCTTTCTTT,NA,NA,TRBJ1-1,TRBV15
CASRQGQSLYSPLHF,TGTGCCAGCAGGCAAGGGCAGAGTCTCTATTCACCCCTCCACTTT,NA,NA,TRBJ1-6,TRBV6-6
CAIKTPNTEAFF,TGTGCCATCAAAACACCGAACACTGAAGCTTTCTTT,NA,NA,TRBJ1-1,TRBV10-3
CASSSDRARSPLHF,TGTGCCAGCAGCTCGGACAGGGCTAGGTCACCCCTCCACTTT,TRBD1,NA,TRBJ1-6,TRBV2
CASSAVNRDLGGGYTF,TGTGCCAGCAGCGCGGTAAACAGGGACCTTGGGGGTGGCTACACCTTC,NA,once,TRBJ1-2,TRBV7-2
CAWNREESPLHF,TGTGCCTGGAATAGGGAAGAATCACCCCTCCACTTT,NA,NA,TRBJ1-6,TRBV30
CATSRVSQNTEAFF,TGTGCCACCAGCAGAGTATCTCAGAACACTGAAGCTTTCTTT,NA,NA,TRBJ1-1,TRBV15
CASSFLQTTDTQYF,TGTGCCAGCAGTTTTTTACAGACCACAGATACGCAGTATTTT,NA,NA,TRBJ2-3,TRBV6-6
CASSLGLAQRTGELFF,TGTGCCAGCAGCTTAGGGCTAGCGCAGCGGACCGGGGAGCTGTTTTTT,NA,NA,TRBJ2-2,TRBV11-3
CASSPAGRVSNQPQHF,TGTGCCAGCAGCCCGGCGGGGAGGGTTAGCAATCAGCCCCAGCATTTT,NA,NA,TRBJ1-5,TRBV7-6
CASSPRPRGSNEQFF,TGCGCCAGCAGCCCACGGCCCCGGGGGAGTAATGAGCAGTTCTTC,NA,few,TRBJ2-1,TRBV5-1
CASKGPRETQYF,TGTGCCAGCAAGGGACCGCGGGAGACCCAGTACTTC,NA,few,TRBJ2-5,TRBV25-1
CASSPERGGIQETQYF,TGTGCCAGCAGCCCCGAGCGGGGGGGGATCCAAGAGACCCAGTACTTC,TRBD2,NA,TRBJ2-5,TRBV4-2
CASPYRRGQANTGELFF,TGCGCCAGCCCCTACCGGCGGGGACAGGCGAACACCGGGGAGCTGTTTTTT,TRBD1,few,TRBJ2-2,TRBV10-1
CASSLSYRNSYEQYF,TGTGCCAGCAGTTTATCTTACAGAAACTCCTACGAGCAGTACTTC,NA,few,TRBJ2-7,TRBV27
CASSPGIIPSDTQYF,TGTGCCAGCAGTCCAGGAATCATCCCCTCAGATACGCAGTATTTT,NA,NA,TRBJ2-3,TRBV27
CASSKDGSSGNTIYF,TGTGCCAGCAGCAAAGACGGAAGCTCTGGAAACACCATATATTTT,NA,few,TRBJ1-3,TRBV9
CASRQGQSLYSPLHF,TGTGCCAGCAGGCAAGGGCAGAGTCTCTATTCACCCCTCCACTTT,NA,NA,TRBJ1-6,TRBV6-5